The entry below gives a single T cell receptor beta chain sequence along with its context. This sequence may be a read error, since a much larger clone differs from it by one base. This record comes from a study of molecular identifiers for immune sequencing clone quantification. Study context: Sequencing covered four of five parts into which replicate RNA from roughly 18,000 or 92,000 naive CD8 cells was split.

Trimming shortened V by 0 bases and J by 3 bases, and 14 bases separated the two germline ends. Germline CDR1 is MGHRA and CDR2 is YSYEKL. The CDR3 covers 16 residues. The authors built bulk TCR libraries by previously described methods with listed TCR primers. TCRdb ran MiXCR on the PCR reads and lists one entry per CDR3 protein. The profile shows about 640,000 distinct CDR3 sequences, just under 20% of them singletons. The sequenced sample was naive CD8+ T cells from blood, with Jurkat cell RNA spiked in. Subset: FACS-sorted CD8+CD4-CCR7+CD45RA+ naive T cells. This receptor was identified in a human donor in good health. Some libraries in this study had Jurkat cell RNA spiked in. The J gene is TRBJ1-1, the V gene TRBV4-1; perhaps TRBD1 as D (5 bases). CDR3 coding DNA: TGCGCCAGCAGCCAAGAGTACGGGGCGCAGGACACTGAAGCTTTCTTT. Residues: CASSQEYGAQDTEAFF.